This T cell receptor (beta chain) was retrieved from a study of response to subunit inactivated influenza vaccine. From the RT-PCR reads, TCRdb called clonotypes with MiXCR, one entry per CDR3 protein. Counted here are 800,000 or so distinct CDR3 sequences, approximately 22% occurring once; the ten biggest clones make up 10%. Study-wide findings and caveats: The authors proposed limited new T cell recruitment per seasonal influenza vaccination.

Trimming took 6 bases from V and 5 from J, leaving 10 bases between them. The germline V gene encodes CDR1 SGHRS and CDR2 YFSETQ. CDR3 length: 12 amino acids. A few counts support this clonotype. The antigen remains undetermined. The starting material was PBMCs from blood, obtained approximately 5 days after vaccination. The V gene is TRBV5-1, the J gene TRBJ2-3; D is possibly TRBD2 (6 bases). The receptor comes from a man aged 50 to 59 who received an inactivated influenza vaccine. The DNA of the CDR3 is TGCGCCAGCAACGTGGGGGGAGATACGCAGTATTTT. Its protein is CASNVGGDTQYF.